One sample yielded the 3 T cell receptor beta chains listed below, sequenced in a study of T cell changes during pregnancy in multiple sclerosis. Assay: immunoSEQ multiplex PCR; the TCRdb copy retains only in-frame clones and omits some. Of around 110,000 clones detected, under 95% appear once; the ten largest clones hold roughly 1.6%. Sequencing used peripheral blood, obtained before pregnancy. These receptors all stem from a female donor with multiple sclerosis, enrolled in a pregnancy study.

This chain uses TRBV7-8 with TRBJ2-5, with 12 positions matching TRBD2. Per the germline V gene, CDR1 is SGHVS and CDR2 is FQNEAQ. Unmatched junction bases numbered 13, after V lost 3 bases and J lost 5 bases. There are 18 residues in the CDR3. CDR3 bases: TGTGCCAGCAGCTTCGGGGCTAGCGGGGGGGAGGATTCGGAGACCCAGTACTTC. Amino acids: CASSFGASGGEDSETQYF.

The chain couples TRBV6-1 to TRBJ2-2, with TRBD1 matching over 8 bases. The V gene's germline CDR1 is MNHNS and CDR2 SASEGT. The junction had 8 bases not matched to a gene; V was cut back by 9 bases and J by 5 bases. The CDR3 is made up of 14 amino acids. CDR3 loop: CARGNRGATGELFF. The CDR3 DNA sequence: TGTGCCAGGGGAAACAGGGGGGCTACCGGGGAGCTGTTTTTT.

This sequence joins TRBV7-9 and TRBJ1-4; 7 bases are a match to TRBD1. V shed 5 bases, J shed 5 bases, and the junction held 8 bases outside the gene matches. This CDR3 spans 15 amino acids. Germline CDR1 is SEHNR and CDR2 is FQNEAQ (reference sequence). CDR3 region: CASSNTGAPNEKLFF. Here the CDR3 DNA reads TGTGCCAGCAGCAATACAGGGGCCCCAAATGAAAAACTGTTTTTT.